The T cell receptor beta chain under discussion was sequenced for a study of blood T cell repertoires in COVID-19 (dated by TCRdb to 2018 to 2020). About the investigation overall: Collaborator samples came from the United States, Italy and Spain and covered acute and convalescent phases of COVID-19. Subjects who had been exposed to COVID-19, were actively infected with it, or had recovered from it provided the deeply sampled blood TCRbeta repertoires that made up the dataset. Samples came from the ongoing ImmuneRACE study (first 160 participants) plus 1,254 subjects from 6 global collaborators. The repertoires were released in a freely available public database intended as a resource for research on the immune response to SARS-CoV-2. A de-identified subject ID, COVID-19 status, age in years and sex were almost always included in the sample metadata. The prospective study material was composed of cDNA or gDNA derived from T cells, B-cell-depleted T cells, or PBMCs. Where HLA class I and class II types were available, the types were taken from metadata supplied by the sample provider, not from assay-based typing. Broad study findings and their caveats: The quantity of clinical and demographic metadata differed by source and by participant and was supplied without curation.

TCRbeta CDR3 regions were amplified from genomic DNA by means of the immunoSEQ Assay, a bias-controlled multiplex PCR. The study's processing was this. The number of nucleated cells in each sample was estimated from the amplification of reference gene primers within the assay. Sequence reads were collapsed and filtered to measure the absolute abundance of every unique TCRbeta CDR3 rearrangement. For each sample, productive Simpson clonality was calculated by taking the square root of Simpson's diversity index across productive rearrangements. TCRdb mirrors the immuneACCESS table, restricted to in-frame sequences. Some clones are absent from its copies; in checked studies, under half trace to an unresolved V gene, and the reason for the others is unknown. V and J calls and clone size follow that table, whereas D and trimming were derived from the DNA. The sample data list approximately 280,000 clones, and about 89% of these were observed just once. The ten biggest clones cover about 2.7% of the sample.

Participants in the prospective study were enrolled through a virtual design, were aged roughly 18 to 100 years, and lived in 20 to 30 United States geographic areas. In the prospective study, cohorts were assigned on the basis of participant-reported clinical history obtained from a screening survey and a study questionnaire. ImmuneRACE Cohort 3 recovered participants were defined by two consecutive negative NP/OP PCR tests, healthcare professional clearance, or symptom resolution. In the prospective study, whole blood, serum and a nasopharyngeal or oropharyngeal swab were collected from each participant by mobile phlebotomists. Prospective study participants could optionally give additional blood draws and questionnaires over an approximately two-month period. Blood samples from the prospective study were shipped frozen or at room temperature prior to DNA extraction. Trimming takes 6 bases off V and 9 bases off J; junction bases not matched to a gene: 13. Including cysteine and phenylalanine, the CDR3 has 16 amino acids. The only DNA kept is the CDR3, 48 bases in frame from the first base. Based on the germline V gene, the CDR1 and CDR2 sequences are MDHEN and SYDVKM.

This clone was detected a few times. Its antigen specificity is not known. Base qualities are missing; no much larger clone stands one base away. This TCR was sampled from a woman aged 18-35 years who had recovered from COVID-19. The sequenced material came from PBMCs or T cells enriched from blood (not recorded which). The V and J genes are TRBV28 and TRBJ1-6, with 8 junctional bases fitting TRBD1. DNA sequence: TGTGCCAGCAGCCCCGCGGGACAGGTGATACTTTCACCCCTCCACTTT. Its coded protein is CASSPAGQVILSPLHF.